Following are 30 T cell receptor beta chains from one sample sequenced in a study of cytomegalovirus exposure and HLA in healthy donors. Researchers ran the PCR with 60 Vbeta and 13 Jbeta primers. Libraries were prepared by immunoSEQ multiplex PCR; TCRdb keeps only in-frame clonotypes and omits some of them. The profile covers some 90,000 clones, with approximately 78% appearing a single time and approximately 1.3% taken by the ten largest. Sequenced input: PBMCs. These TCRs come from a man aged 40-49 years in good health and CMV-seronegative.

V usage is TRBV5-1 and J usage is TRBJ2-2; D unresolved. The length of the CDR3 is 14 residues. Trimming shortened V by 0 bases and J by 0 bases, and 3 bases separated the two germline ends. CDR1 and CDR2 (germline): SGHRS, YFSETQ. CDR3 DNA sequence: TGCGCCAGCAGCTTGGACACGAACACCGGGGAGCTGTTTTTT. It yields the protein CASSLDTNTGELFF.

J is TRBJ2-5 and V is TRBV6-1; D not resolved. The CDR3 contains 12 residues. V lost 2 bases and J 2 bases, leaving 3 bases between the germline ends. Per the germline V gene, CDR1 is MNHNS and CDR2 is SASEGT. CDR3 protein: CASSELQETQYF. CDR3 sequence (DNA): TGTGCCAGCAGTGAACTACAAGAGACCCAGTACTTC.

The chain has TRBV2 and TRBJ2-7; D might be TRBD2 (5 bases). The germline V gene encodes CDR1 SNHLY and CDR2 FYNNEI. Trimming removed 3 bases at V and 1 base at J, with 7 bases between. The length of the CDR3 is 13 residues. CDR3 nucleotides: TGTGCCAGCAGTGACAGGACTTCCTACGAGCAGTACTTC. This sequence encodes CASSDRTSYEQYF.

Points on this clone: At one of its ends the junction is not consistent with the germline gene, which may arise from a read error. The chain is built from TRBV7-9 and TRBJ1-2; TRBD1 aligns across 7 bases. Looked up from germline, CDR1 is SEHNR and CDR2 is FQNEAQ (reference sequence). The CDR3 spans 16 residues. The chain's CDR3 is CSSSPRVKQGQDGYTF. The CDR3 DNA follows: TGTTCCAGCAGCCCCCGGGTCAAACAGGGGCAAGATGGCTACACCTTC. Based on the CDR3 plus reference TRBV7-9 and TRBJ1-2, the full variable domain is DTGVSQNPRHKITKRGQNVTFRCDPISEHNRLYWYRQTLGQGPEFLTYFQNEAQLEKSRLLSDRFSAERPKGSFSTLEIQRTEQGDSAMYLCSSSPRVKQGQDGYTFGSGTRLTVV.

The chain is built from TRBV5-1 and TRBJ2-7, with D perhaps TRBD1 (6 bases). The CDR3 has 14 residues. The germline V and J ends were trimmed by 2 bases and 5 bases, with 14 bases remaining between them. Germline assignment: CDR1 SGHRS and CDR2 YFSETQ. The CDR3 region is CASSLRGWVDEQYF. CDR3 bases: TGCGCCAGCAGCTTAAGGGGGTGGGTGGACGAGCAGTACTTC.

The chain carries TRBV7-8 and TRBJ1-6; the match to TRBD1 covers 7 bases. Unmatched junction bases numbered 8, after V lost 5 bases and J lost 10 bases. The germline CDR1 and CDR2 sequences are SGHVS and FQNEAQ. The CDR3 has 14 amino acids. In DNA, the CDR3 is TGTGCCAGCAGCCCAGGACAGGTCTCATCACCCCTCCACTTT. Amino acids: CASSPGQVSSPLHF.

The chain links TRBV27 to TRBJ2-3; TRBD1 matches 7 bases. Germline-derived CDR1 and CDR2 are MNHEY and SMNVEV (reference sequence). V was clipped by 3 bases and J by 7 bases; unmatched bases: 4. This CDR3 spans 13 amino acids. CDR3 protein: CASSLTGQNTQYF. The CDR3 coding sequence is TGTGCCAGCAGTTTGACAGGGCAAAATACGCAGTATTTT.

Of note for this clone: The junction differs from germline at one of its ends, possibly a read error. V gene TRBV7-9 combines with J gene TRBJ2-6; tentatively, D is TRBD1 (5 bases). The V gene's germline CDR1 is SEHNR and CDR2 FQNEAQ (reference sequence). The CDR3 is made up of 17 amino acids. The CDR3 DNA reads TGTTCCAGCAGCCACAGGTTTTCCAGCTCTGGGGCCAACGTCCTGACTTTC. This sequence encodes CSSSHRFSSSGANVLTF.

This sequence joins TRBV11-1 and TRBJ1-2; D uncertain. From germline, CDR1 is SGHAT and CDR2 FQDESV (reference sequence). The V and J ends lost 5 bases and 11 bases respectively, with 18 bases between them. CDR3 size: 13 residues. The CDR3 loop is CASSLGGSLGYTF. CDR3 nucleotides: TGTGCCAGCAGCCTCGGAGGGAGTCTGGGATACACCTTC.

The rearrangement joins TRBV27 to TRBJ2-7; a possible D gene is TRBD2 (5 bases). Per the germline V gene, CDR1 is MNHEY and CDR2 is SMNVEV (reference sequence). This CDR3 spans 14 amino acids. Trimming removed 11 bases from V and 2 bases from J, with 19 bases in between. CDR3 sequence (DNA): TGTGCCGGCCCCCAGCAGTTGGAGGCCTACGAGCAGTACTTC. It is translated as CAGPQQLEAYEQYF.

The rearrangement links TRBV6-5 to TRBJ2-7; 7 nucleotides line up with TRBD1. The CDR3 spans 15 residues. Trimming at V came to 6 bases and at J to 5 bases, leaving 13 bases not matched to a gene. Germline assignment: CDR1 MNHEY and CDR2 SVGAGI. The CDR3 loop reads CASRGTGVLSDEQYF. The CDR3 DNA reads as TGTGCCAGCAGGGGAACAGGGGTTTTGAGCGACGAGCAGTACTTC.

This chain uses TRBV4-1 with TRBJ1-5; 7 bases line up with TRBD1. Germline CDR1 and CDR2: MGHRA and YSYEKL. This CDR3 is 16 amino acids long. V dropped 1 base and J dropped 4; count of bases not matched to a gene: 7. CDR3 in amino acids: CASSQGSGTENQPQHF. CDR3 nucleotide sequence: TGCGCCAGCAGCCAAGGATCCGGGACAGAAAATCAGCCCCAGCATTTT.

The V and J genes are TRBV14 and TRBJ1-1; D is unclear. Deletions cut 0 bases from V and 8 bases from J, with 7 bases between. The CDR3 is 12 residues long. The V gene's germline CDR1 is SGHDN and CDR2 FVKESK. The CDR3 here is CASSQDHREAFF. CDR3 nucleotides: TGTGCCAGCAGCCAAGACCACAGAGAAGCTTTCTTT.

The chain combines TRBV15 with TRBJ2-2, with D possibly matching TRBD2 (5 bases). Between the trimmed V and J ends, which lost 4 bases and 6 bases, there was a span of 12 bases. Germline values: CDR1 LNHNV, CDR2 YYDKDF (reference sequence). This CDR3 region has 14 residues. The chain's CDR3 is CATSTQPEAGELFF. The CDR3 nucleotides are TGTGCCACCAGCACACAACCGGAGGCCGGGGAGCTGTTTTTT.

V and J are TRBV27 and TRBJ2-1, with TRBD2 matching over 7 bases. The CDR3 is made up of 12 amino acids. Per germline, CDR1 MNHEY and CDR2 SMNVEV (reference sequence). The junction had 8 bases not matched to a gene; V was cut back by 6 bases and J by 12 bases. Written as DNA, the CDR3 is TGTGCCAGCAGCCTTGGGGAGGGAGGGCAGTTCTTC. The encoded protein is CASSLGEGGQFF.

The genes are TRBV19 and TRBJ1-1, with a weak D call TRBD1 (5 bases). This CDR3 contains 13 residues. Per the germline V gene, CDR1 is LNHDA and CDR2 is SQIVND (reference sequence). Trimming stripped 3 bases from V and 8 bases from J, with 13 bases between. CDR3 residues: CASSIFWQGEAFF. The CDR3 DNA is TGTGCCAGTAGTATTTTCTGGCAGGGCGAAGCTTTCTTT.

This clone was observed a few times. The chain couples TRBV15 to TRBJ2-7, with a possible D match to TRBD1 (6 bases). The CDR3 consists of 15 residues. Germline lookup yields CDR1 LNHNV and CDR2 YYDKDF (reference sequence). V lost 0 bases and J lost 1, with 10 bases in between. The CDR3 loop reads CATSRDQGFSYEQYF. DNA of the CDR3: TGTGCCACCAGCAGAGACCAGGGGTTTTCCTACGAGCAGTACTTC.

The chain recombines TRBV19 with TRBJ2-2; 8 bases are a match to TRBD1. The CDR3 is 12 residues long. The V and J ends lost 7 bases and 5 bases, in that order; junction bases with no gene match: 0. The germline CDR1 and CDR2 sequences are LNHDA and SQIVND (reference sequence). CDR3 sequence (DNA): TGTGCCAGTAACAGGGGGACCGGGGAGCTGTTTTTT. Translating gives CASNRGTGELFF.

The chain combines TRBV11-2 with TRBJ1-4, with D tentatively TRBD1 (5 bases). Trimming cost V 8 bases and J 10 bases, with 11 bases left between them. This CDR3 is built from 11 residues. The germline V gene has CDR1 SGHAT and CDR2 FQNNGV. In DNA form, the CDR3 reads TGTGCCAGCGGGCAGGGAGGAAAACTGTTTTTT. Translating gives CASGQGGKLFF.

This clone is a singleton in its sample. The chain links TRBV25-1 to TRBJ2-5; 8 nucleotides agree with TRBD1. This CDR3 spans 15 amino acids. The germline CDR1 and CDR2 sequences are MGHDK and SYGVNS. V lost 2 bases to trimming and J lost 5 bases; unmatched junction nucleotides: 7. CDR3: CASSEARGLLETQYF. The CDR3 DNA is TGTGCCAGCAGTGAAGCCAGGGGGCTTTTGGAGACCCAGTACTTC.

The chain couples TRBV7-3 to TRBJ1-1, with 7 bases identical to TRBD1. V gave up 4 bases and J gave up 5 bases; unmatched junction bases: 4. There are 13 residues in the CDR3. The V gene's germline CDR1 is SGHTA and CDR2 FQGTGA. The CDR3 here is CASSWDSWTEAFF. CDR3 in DNA: TGTGCCAGCAGCTGGGACAGTTGGACTGAAGCTTTCTTT.

V is TRBV5-5 and J is TRBJ2-5; D is undetermined. Germline lookup yields CDR1 SGHKS and CDR2 YYEKEE (reference sequence). The CDR3 sequence is 15 residues long. V lost 2 bases to trimming and J lost 3 bases, with 14 bases between them. The CDR3 nucleotides read TGTGCCAGCAGCTTTAATGTGGGCAGAAAAGAGACCCAGTACTTC. The encoded protein is CASSFNVGRKETQYF.

V gene TRBV6-6 combines with J gene TRBJ1-2, with D perhaps matching TRBD1 (6 bases). This CDR3 region has 15 residues. The germline V gene encodes CDR1 MNHNY and CDR2 SVGAGI (reference sequence). The ends were cut back, 6 bases at V and 6 bases at J, with 20 bases in the middle. CDR3 in DNA: TGTGCCAGCAGCCTTCAGGGGACCCTTTTCCATGGCTACACCTTC. It specifies CASSLQGTLFHGYTF.

The gene calls are TRBV19 and TRBJ2-2; 10 nucleotides align to TRBD1. This CDR3 contains 18 residues. Germline CDR1 is LNHDA and CDR2 is SQIVND (reference sequence). V lost 10 bases and J lost 6; bases outside the gene matches: 20. Here the CDR3 DNA reads TGTGCCACGCAGAAGAGACAGGGGGCAAATGACTTTGCCGGGGAGCTGTTTTTT. Encoded protein: CATQKRQGANDFAGELFF.

The chain couples TRBV4-1 to TRBJ1-3; D is unresolved. V was trimmed by 0 bases and J by 1 base, leaving 7 bases between them. Germline V gene data show CDR1 as MGHRA and CDR2 as YSYEKL. The CDR3 runs to 15 residues. The chain's CDR3 is CASSQDHRSGNTIYF. In DNA form, the CDR3 reads TGCGCCAGCAGCCAAGACCACAGATCTGGAAACACCATATATTTT.

This sequence joins TRBV6-1 and TRBJ2-5; D may be TRBD1 (6 bases). V lost 6 bases and J lost 11, with 25 bases in between. Germline loops: CDR1 MNHNS, CDR2 SASEGT. The CDR3 is made up of 15 amino acids. The CDR3 loop reads CASRELTGDQREQYF. CDR3 bases: TGTGCCAGCAGGGAACTGACAGGAGATCAACGAGAGCAGTACTTC.

The rearrangement joins TRBV5-4 to TRBJ1-6, with D maybe TRBD1 (5 bases). V was pared by 1 base and J by 8 bases, with 16 bases between. The CDR3 length is 16 residues. Germline values: CDR1 SGHNT, CDR2 YYREEE (reference sequence). CDR3 bases: TGTGCCAGCAGCTTGATGACCGGGACTCGTGATTCACCCCTCCACTTT. As protein: CASSLMTGTRDSPLHF. Full variable domain (rest looked up from reference TRBV5-4 and TRBJ1-6): ETGVTQSPTHLIKTRGQQVTLRCSSQSGHNTVSWYQQALGQGPQFIFQYYREEENGRGNFPPRFSGLQFPNYSSELNVNALELDDSALYLCASSLMTGTRDSPLHFGNGTRLTVT.

This clone was seen a handful of times. The rearrangement joins TRBV10-1 to TRBJ2-7; 9 bases agree with TRBD1. From germline, CDR1 is WNHNN and CDR2 SYGVQD (reference sequence). The CDR3 has 13 residues. The V segment lost 8 bases and the J segment 4 bases; nucleotides outside the gene matches: 6. The CDR3 DNA sequence: TGCGCCAGCGCCGGGACAGGGCAGTACGAGCAGTACTTC. It yields the protein CASAGTGQYEQYF.

V and J are TRBV6-1 and TRBJ1-4; 7 bases align to TRBD1. The germline gives CDR1 MNHNS, CDR2 SASEGT. This CDR3 has 13 amino acids. Trimming at V came to 7 bases and at J to 14 bases, leaving 13 bases not matched to a gene. The CDR3 DNA is TGTGCCAGCAAGGACAGGCTGGGGGAGATGCTGTTTTTT. Its translation: CASKDRLGEMLFF.

This clone was observed a single time. The rearrangement joins TRBV4-3 to TRBJ1-2; D is possibly TRBD1 (6 bases). Between the trimmed V and J ends, which lost 5 bases and 7 bases, there was a span of 14 bases. The CDR3 length is 13 residues. CDR1 is LGHNA and CDR2 is YSLEER in the germline V gene. CDR3 coding DNA: TGCGCCAGCAGCTTACAGGGTTTGGGTGGCTACACCTTC. It specifies CASSLQGLGGYTF.